Below, 25 T cell receptor beta chains from the same sample are listed, as sequenced in a study of CXCR3-negative and CXCR3-positive naive CD8 T cells. UMI-labeled 5' RACE TRB cDNA libraries were prepared from the cells. For each CDR3 protein, TCRdb gives one entry from its re-call of the 5' RACE reads, without DNA. The specimen's table records 140,000 to 150,000 distinct CDR3 sequences. Study-level findings and limits: Naive cells with CXCR3 showed TRB CDR3s that were more hydrophobic than those in CXCR3-negative naive cells.

No antigen has been identified for these receptors. Sequencing used naive CXCR3+ CD8+ T cells from blood. Specified subset: CD45RO-CCR7+CD27+CD95- naive CD8+ T cells expressing CXCR3 (TNR3+). The receptors were sampled from a human donor in good health. Some clones in this sample may be carry-over from other donors' samples.

The chain carries TRBV11-3 and TRBJ2-5. The CDR3 is 16 residues long. CDR1 SGHNT and CDR2 YENEEA come from the germline V gene. CDR3: CASSTRHDVGQETQYF. Supplemented by reference TRBV11-3 and TRBJ2-5, the full variable domain reads EAGVVQSPRYKIIEKKQPVAFWCNPISGHNTLYWYLQNLGQGPELLIRYENEEAVDDSQLPKDRFSAERLKGVDSTLKIQPAELGDSAVYLCASSTRHDVGQETQYFGPGTRLLVL.

V is TRBV6-5 and J is TRBJ2-7; checking the TCRdb D call of TRBD2 is not possible without DNA. Germline V lookup: CDR1 MNHEY, CDR2 SVGAGI. The CDR3 is 15 residues long. This chain's CDR3 is CASSSIGLAGVWQYF.

The chain uses TRBV20-1 and TRBJ1-1. Germline CDR1 DFQATT, CDR2 SNEGSKA (reference sequence). The CDR3 has 12 amino acids. CDR3 protein: CSARELNTEAFF.

The rearrangement links TRBV7-3 to TRBJ2-2; TCRdb selects TRBD2, and the lack of DNA leaves this call unchecked. The CDR3 length is 15 residues. Germline CDR1 and CDR2: SGHTA and FQGTGA. CDR3 region: CASSRSGGAAGELFF.

The chain employs TRBV29-1 and TRBJ2-3; with no DNA, the TCRdb D assignment of TRBD1 cannot be verified. The CDR3 consists of 16 residues. CDR1 is SQVTM, CDR2 ANQGSEA, per germline. The CDR3: CSVEDLWDKYTDTQYF.

J is TRBJ1-2 and V is TRBV29-1; TCRdb selects TRBD1, and the lack of DNA leaves this call unchecked. The germline CDR1 and CDR2 sequences are SQVTM and ANQGSEA. The CDR3 sequence is 13 residues long. CDR3: CSVEDAPLGGYTF.

This rearrangement joins TRBV12-3 or TRBV12-4 to TRBJ1-1; TCRdb designates TRBD1, a call that cannot be tested without DNA. The CDR3 runs to 15 residues. CDR3 protein: CASSLGGEWNTEAFF.

The chain's CDR3 is CASSPPQGGQPQHF. The chain links TRBV6-2 or TRBV6-3 to TRBJ1-5; TCRdb picks TRBD1, but there is no DNA to check that call. The CDR3 has 14 residues. CDR1 is MNHEY, CDR2 SVGEGT, per germline.

The rearrangement uses TRBV7-9 and TRBJ2-5; TCRdb reports TRBD1, a call that lacks DNA to check it against. Germline V gene lookup returns CDR1 SEHNR and CDR2 FQNEAQ (reference sequence). This CDR3 is built from 14 residues. The CDR3 loop is CASSPNSPEETQYF.

CDR3 sequence reads: CASSLTEQGVMGEGEQYF. The chain combines TRBV28 with TRBJ2-7; no DNA is available, so the TRBD2 call from TCRdb remains unchecked. CDR1 and CDR2 from the germline V gene are MDHEN and SYDVKM. The CDR3 has 18 residues.

This chain uses TRBV27 with TRBJ2-5; TCRdb designates TRBD1, a call that cannot be tested without DNA. This CDR3 is built from 16 residues. Germline loops: CDR1 MNHEY, CDR2 SMNVEV (reference sequence). The CDR3: CASSLNGGAIQETQYF.

The V gene is TRBV28, the J gene TRBJ2-7. Germline loops: CDR1 MDHEN, CDR2 SYDVKM. The CDR3 has 15 amino acids. CDR3 loop: CASSLVILGDYEQYF.

The chain has TRBV12-3 or TRBV12-4 and TRBJ1-2; TCRdb picks TRBD1, but there is no DNA to check that call. The CDR3 covers 15 residues. The chain's CDR3 is CASSFTQGGNYGYTF.

The chain employs TRBV18 and TRBJ2-7; with no DNA, the TCRdb D assignment of TRBD1 cannot be verified. Germline V CDR1 and CDR2: KGHSH, LQKENI. There are 17 residues in the CDR3. CDR3 sequence: CASSPPGSAGPPYEQYF.

The CDR3 loop reads CASSPVMGVEQYF. The chain has TRBV3-1 and TRBJ2-7; TCRdb indicates TRBD1, and absent DNA this call remains unverified. The CDR3 extends over 13 amino acids. CDR1 LGHDT and CDR2 YNNKEL come from the germline V gene (reference sequence).

This chain joins TRBV11-2 and TRBJ1-2; no DNA is available, so the TRBD1 call from TCRdb remains unchecked. Germline-derived CDR1 and CDR2 are SGHAT and FQNNGV. The CDR3 is 15 amino acids. The CDR3 loop is CASSRDLGNDYGYTF.

This chain links TRBV18 with TRBJ2-7. CDR3 length: 13 amino acids. Germline values: CDR1 KGHSH, CDR2 LQKENI. The CDR3 spells CASSPRDSYEQYF.

The rearrangement links TRBV29-1 to TRBJ2-2; TCRdb gives TRBD2 as the D gene, but with no DNA this cannot be confirmed. CDR1 and CDR2 (germline): SQVTM, ANQGSEA. The CDR3 runs 14 residues. CDR3 sequence reads: CSVVGVAPTGELFF.

This chain links TRBV4-1 with TRBJ1-1; TCRdb selects TRBD1, and the lack of DNA leaves this call unchecked. Per the germline V gene, CDR1 is MGHRA and CDR2 is YSYEKL. The CDR3 loop spans 15 amino acids. The CDR3 region is CASSQSGDLNTEAFF.

The rearrangement links TRBV7-6 to TRBJ1-5. Germline assignment: CDR1 SGHVS and CDR2 FNYEAQ. The CDR3 is made up of 16 amino acids. CDR3 sequence: CASSRGVGLSNQPQHF. The full variable domain, with the rest looked up from reference TRBV7-6 and TRBJ1-5, is GAGVSQSPRYKVTKRGQDVALRCDPISGHVSLYWYRQALGQGPEFLTYFNYEAQQDKSGLPNDRFSAERPEGSISTLTIQRTEQRDSAMYRCASSRGVGLSNQPQHFGDGTRLSIL.

This chain connects TRBV29-1 to TRBJ2-1. Germline CDR1 is SQVTM and CDR2 is ANQGSEA. The CDR3 spans 14 residues. CDR3 residues: CSVEGTAPYNEQFF.

CDR3 amino acids: CASSFNGGYTF. The V and J genes are TRBV7-9 and TRBJ1-2. Germline CDR1 SEHNR, CDR2 FQNEAQ (reference sequence). This CDR3 region has 11 residues. Drawing the rest from reference TRBV7-9 and TRBJ1-2, the complete variable domain is DTGVSQNPRHKITKRGQNVTFRCDPISEHNRLYWYRQTLGQGPEFLTYFQNEAQLEKSRLLSDRFSAERPKGSFSTLEIQRTEQGDSAMYLCASSFNGGYTFGSGTRLTVV.

This chain joins TRBV28 and TRBJ2-7; TCRdb picks TRBD1, but there is no DNA to check that call. The germline V gene has CDR1 MDHEN and CDR2 SYDVKM. This CDR3 is 15 amino acids long. CDR3 protein: CASRGTRQGGYEQYF.

The chain combines TRBV29-1 with TRBJ2-1; TCRdb returns TRBD2, unconfirmable since there is no DNA. The germline V gene has CDR1 SQVTM and CDR2 ANQGSEA. The CDR3 extends over 16 amino acids. CDR3 sequence reads: CSVEGSAGGTYNEQFF.

CDR3 loop: CASSLTGFRDEQYF. The rearrangement links TRBV5-5 to TRBJ2-7; TCRdb picks TRBD2, but there is no DNA to check that call. The CDR3 runs to 14 residues. Germline CDR1 and CDR2: SGHKS and YYEKEE (reference sequence). Full variable domain (outside the CDR3, taken from reference TRBV5-5 and TRBJ2-7): DAGVTQSPTHLIKTRGQQVTLRCSPISGHKSVSWYQQVLGQGPQFIFQYYEKEERGRGNFPDRFSARQFPNYSSELNVNALLLGDSALYLCASSLTGFRDEQYFGPGTRLTVT.